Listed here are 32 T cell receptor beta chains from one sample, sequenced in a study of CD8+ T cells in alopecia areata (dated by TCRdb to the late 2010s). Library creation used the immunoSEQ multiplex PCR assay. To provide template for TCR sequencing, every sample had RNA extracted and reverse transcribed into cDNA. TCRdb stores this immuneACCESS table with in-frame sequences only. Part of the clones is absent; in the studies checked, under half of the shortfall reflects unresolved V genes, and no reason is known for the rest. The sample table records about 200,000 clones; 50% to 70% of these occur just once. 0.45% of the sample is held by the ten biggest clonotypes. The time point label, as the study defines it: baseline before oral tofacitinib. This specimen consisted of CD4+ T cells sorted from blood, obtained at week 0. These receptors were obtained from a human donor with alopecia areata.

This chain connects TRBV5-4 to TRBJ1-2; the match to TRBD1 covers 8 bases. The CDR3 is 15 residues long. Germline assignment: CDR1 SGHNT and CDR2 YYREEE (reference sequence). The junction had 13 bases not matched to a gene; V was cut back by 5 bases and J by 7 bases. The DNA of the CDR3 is TGTGCCAGCAGGCAAACAGGGGGTAGGAAGGGTGGCTACACCTTC. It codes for CASRQTGGRKGGYTF. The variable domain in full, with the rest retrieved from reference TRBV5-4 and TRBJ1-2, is ETGVTQSPTHLIKTRGQQVTLRCSSQSGHNTVSWYQQALGQGPQFIFQYYREEENGRGNFPPRFSGLQFPNYSSELNVNALELDDSALYLCASRQTGGRKGGYTFGSGTRLTVV.

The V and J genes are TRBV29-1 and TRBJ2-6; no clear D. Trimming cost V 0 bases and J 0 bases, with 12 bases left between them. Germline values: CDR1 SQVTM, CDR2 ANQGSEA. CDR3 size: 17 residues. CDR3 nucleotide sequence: TGCAGCGTTGAAGATAATCCCTTTAGCTCTGGGGCCAACGTCCTGACTTTC. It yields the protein CSVEDNPFSSGANVLTF. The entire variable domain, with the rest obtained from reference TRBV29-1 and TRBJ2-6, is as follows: SAVISQKPSRDICQRGTSLTIQCQVDSQVTMMFWYRQQPGQSLTLIATANQGSEATYESGFVIDKFPISRPNLTFSTLTVSNMSPEDSSIYLCSVEDNPFSSGANVLTFGAGSRLTVL.

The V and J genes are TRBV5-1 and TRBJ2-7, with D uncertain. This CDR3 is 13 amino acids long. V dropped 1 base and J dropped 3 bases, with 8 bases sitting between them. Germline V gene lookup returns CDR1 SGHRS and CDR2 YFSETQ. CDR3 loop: CASSLQEVYEQYF. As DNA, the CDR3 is TGCGCCAGCAGCTTGCAAGAGGTCTACGAGCAGTACTTC.

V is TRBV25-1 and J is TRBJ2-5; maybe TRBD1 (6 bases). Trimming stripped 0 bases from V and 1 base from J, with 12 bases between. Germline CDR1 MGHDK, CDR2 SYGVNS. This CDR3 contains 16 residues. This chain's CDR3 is CASSEYGTGTQETQYF. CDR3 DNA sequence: TGTGCCAGCAGTGAATACGGCACAGGGACCCAAGAGACCCAGTACTTC.

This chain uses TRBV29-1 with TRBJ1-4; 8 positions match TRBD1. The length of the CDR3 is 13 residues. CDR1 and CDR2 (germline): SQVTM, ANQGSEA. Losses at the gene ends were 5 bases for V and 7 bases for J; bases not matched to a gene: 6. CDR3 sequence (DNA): TGCAGCGTTTCCGGGACAGGCAGTGAAAAACTGTTTTTT. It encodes CSVSGTGSEKLFF.

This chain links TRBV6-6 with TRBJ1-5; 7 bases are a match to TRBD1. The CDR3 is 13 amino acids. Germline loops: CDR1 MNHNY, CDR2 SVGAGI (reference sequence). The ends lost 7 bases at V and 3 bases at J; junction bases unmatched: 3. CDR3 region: CASMQGDNQPQHF. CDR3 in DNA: TGTGCCAGCATGCAGGGGGACAATCAGCCCCAGCATTTT.

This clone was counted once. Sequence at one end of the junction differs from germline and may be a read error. As DNA, the CDR3 is TGTGCCAGCAGTGGGTTAGACAGGAGACAAGAGGCCCAGTACTTC. This codes for CASSGLDRRQEAQYF. The rearrangement uses TRBV6-1 and TRBJ2-5; TRBD1 might be the D (6 bases). The CDR3 runs 15 residues. Per germline, CDR1 MNHNS and CDR2 SASEGT.

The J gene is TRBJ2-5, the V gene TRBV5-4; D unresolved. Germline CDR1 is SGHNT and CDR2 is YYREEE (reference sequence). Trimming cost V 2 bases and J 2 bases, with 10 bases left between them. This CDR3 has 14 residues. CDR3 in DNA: TGTGCCAGCAGCTTTGGGGTCAGTCAAGAGACCCAGTACTTC. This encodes CASSFGVSQETQYF.

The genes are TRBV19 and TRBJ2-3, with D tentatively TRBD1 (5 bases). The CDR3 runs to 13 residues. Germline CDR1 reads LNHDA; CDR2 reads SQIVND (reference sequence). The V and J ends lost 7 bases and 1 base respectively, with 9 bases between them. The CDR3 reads CASNVQGTDTQYF. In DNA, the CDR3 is TGTGCCAGTAATGTACAGGGCACAGATACGCAGTATTTT.

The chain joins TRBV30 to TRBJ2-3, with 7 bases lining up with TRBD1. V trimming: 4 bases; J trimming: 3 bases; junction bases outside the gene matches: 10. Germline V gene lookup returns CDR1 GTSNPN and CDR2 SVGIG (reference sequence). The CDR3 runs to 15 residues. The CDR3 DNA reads TGTGCCTGGACCACCCCGGGACAGATAACAGATACGCAGTATTTT. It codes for CAWTTPGQITDTQYF.

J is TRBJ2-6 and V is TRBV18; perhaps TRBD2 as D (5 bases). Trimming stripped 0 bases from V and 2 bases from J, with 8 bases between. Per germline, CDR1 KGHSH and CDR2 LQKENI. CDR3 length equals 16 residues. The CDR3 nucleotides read TGTGCCAGCTCACCACCCCGGGGAGCTGGGGCCAACGTCCTGACTTTC. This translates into CASSPPRGAGANVLTF.

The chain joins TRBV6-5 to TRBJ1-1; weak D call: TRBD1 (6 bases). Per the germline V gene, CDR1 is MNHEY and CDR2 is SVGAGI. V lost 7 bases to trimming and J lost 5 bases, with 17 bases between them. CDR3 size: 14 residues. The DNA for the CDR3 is TGTGCCAGCACCTTAGGGGGGCCATGGACTGAAGCTTTCTTT. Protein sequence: CASTLGGPWTEAFF.

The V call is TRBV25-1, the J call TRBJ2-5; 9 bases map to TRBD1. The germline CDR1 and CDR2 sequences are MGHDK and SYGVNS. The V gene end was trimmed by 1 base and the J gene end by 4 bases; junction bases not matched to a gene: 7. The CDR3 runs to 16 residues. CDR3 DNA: TGTGCCAGCAGTGAATCCGGGACAGGGATAAGAGAGACCCAGTACTTC. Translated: CASSESGTGIRETQYF.

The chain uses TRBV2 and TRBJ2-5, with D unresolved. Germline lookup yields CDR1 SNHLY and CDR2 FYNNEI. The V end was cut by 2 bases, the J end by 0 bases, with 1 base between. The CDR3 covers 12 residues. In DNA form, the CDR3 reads TGTGCCAGCAGTGAATACCAAGAGACCCAGTACTTC. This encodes CASSEYQETQYF. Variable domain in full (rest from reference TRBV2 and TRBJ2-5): EPEVTQTPSHQVTQMGQEVILRCVPISNHLYFYWYRQILGQKVEFLVSFYNNEISEKSEIFDDQFSVERPDGSNFTLKIRSTKLEDSAMYFCASSEYQETQYFGPGTRLLVL.

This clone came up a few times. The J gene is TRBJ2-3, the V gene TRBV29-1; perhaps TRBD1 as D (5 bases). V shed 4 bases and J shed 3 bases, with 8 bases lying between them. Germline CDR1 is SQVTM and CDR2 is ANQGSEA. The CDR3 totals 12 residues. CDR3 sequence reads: CSVVTATDTQYF. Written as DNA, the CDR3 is TGCAGCGTTGTGACAGCGACAGATACGCAGTATTTT.

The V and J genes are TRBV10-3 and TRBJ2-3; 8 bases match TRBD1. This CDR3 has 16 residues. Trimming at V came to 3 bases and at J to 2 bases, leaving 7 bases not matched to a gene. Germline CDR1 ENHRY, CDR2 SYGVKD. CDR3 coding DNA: TGTGCCATCAGTGACCCAGGGGGCTTCGACACAGATACGCAGTATTTT. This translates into CAISDPGGFDTDTQYF.

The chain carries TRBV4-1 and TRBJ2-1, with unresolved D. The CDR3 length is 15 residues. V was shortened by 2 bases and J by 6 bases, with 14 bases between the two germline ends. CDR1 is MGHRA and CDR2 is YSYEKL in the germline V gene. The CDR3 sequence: CASSQTGPLSNEQFF. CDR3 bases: TGCGCCAGCAGCCAAACCGGGCCCCTCTCCAATGAGCAGTTCTTC.

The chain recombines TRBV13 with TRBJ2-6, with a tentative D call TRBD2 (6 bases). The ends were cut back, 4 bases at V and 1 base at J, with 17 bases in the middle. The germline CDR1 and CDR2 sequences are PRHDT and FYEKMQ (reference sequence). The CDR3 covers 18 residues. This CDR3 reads CASSSWGVGRSGANVLTF. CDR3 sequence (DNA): TGTGCCAGCAGCTCCTGGGGGGTAGGAAGGTCTGGGGCCAACGTCCTGACTTTC.

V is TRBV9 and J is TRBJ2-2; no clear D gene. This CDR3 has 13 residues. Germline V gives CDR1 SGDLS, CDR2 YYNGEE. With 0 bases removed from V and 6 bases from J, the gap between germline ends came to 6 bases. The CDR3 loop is CASSVGPAGELFF. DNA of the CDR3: TGTGCCAGCAGCGTAGGGCCGGCCGGGGAGCTGTTTTTT.

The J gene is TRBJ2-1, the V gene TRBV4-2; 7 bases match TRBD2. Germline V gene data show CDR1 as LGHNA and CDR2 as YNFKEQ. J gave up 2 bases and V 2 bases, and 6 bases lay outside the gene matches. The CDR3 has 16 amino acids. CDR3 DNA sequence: TGTGCCAGCAGCCAACTCCTAGCGGCTACCTACAATGAGCAGTTCTTC. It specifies CASSQLLAATYNEQFF.

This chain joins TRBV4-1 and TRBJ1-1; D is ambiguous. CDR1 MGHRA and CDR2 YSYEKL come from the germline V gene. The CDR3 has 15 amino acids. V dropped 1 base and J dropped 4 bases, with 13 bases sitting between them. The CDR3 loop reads CASSQGRVIGTEAFF. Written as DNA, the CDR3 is TGCGCCAGCAGCCAAGGTAGGGTGATAGGCACTGAAGCTTTCTTT.

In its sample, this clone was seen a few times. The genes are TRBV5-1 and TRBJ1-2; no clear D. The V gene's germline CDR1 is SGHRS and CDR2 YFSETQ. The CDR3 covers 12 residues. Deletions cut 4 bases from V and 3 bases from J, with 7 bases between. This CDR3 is CASSKEDYGYTF. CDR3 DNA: TGCGCCAGCAGCAAGGAGGACTATGGCTACACCTTC.

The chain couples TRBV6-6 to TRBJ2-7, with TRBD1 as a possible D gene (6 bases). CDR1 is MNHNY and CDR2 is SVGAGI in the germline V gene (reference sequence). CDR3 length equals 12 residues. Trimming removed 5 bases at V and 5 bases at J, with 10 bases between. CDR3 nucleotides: TGTGCCAGCAGTCACAGGGTCCACGAGCAGTACTTC. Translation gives CASSHRVHEQYF.

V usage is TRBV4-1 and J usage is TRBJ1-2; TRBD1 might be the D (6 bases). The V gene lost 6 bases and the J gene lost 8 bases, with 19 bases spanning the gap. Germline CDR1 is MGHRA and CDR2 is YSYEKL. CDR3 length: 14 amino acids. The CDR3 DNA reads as TGCGCCAGCAGGGCGCAGGGGCCGACGTCCGGCTACACCTTC. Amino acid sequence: CASRAQGPTSGYTF.

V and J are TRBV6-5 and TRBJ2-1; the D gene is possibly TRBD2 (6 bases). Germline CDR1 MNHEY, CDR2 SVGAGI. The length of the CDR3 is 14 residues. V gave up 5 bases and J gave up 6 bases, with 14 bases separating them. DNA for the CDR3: TGTGCCAGCAGTCCTTCCGGGAGTACCAATGAGCAGTTCTTC. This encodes CASSPSGSTNEQFF.

The CDR3, as DNA: TGTGCCAGCAGTGTACGGTCCTACGAGCAGTACTTC. Residues: CASSVRSYEQYF. The V and J genes are TRBV2 and TRBJ2-7; D is uncertain. Trimming shortened V by 4 bases and J by 1 base, and 5 bases separated the two germline ends. CDR1 and CDR2 from the germline V gene are SNHLY and FYNNEI. The CDR3 is 12 amino acids.

For the CDR3, the DNA is TGTGCCAGCTCCACGAGGGGTTACGAGCAGTACTTC. As protein: CASSTRGYEQYF. This chain joins TRBV25-1 and TRBJ2-7; possibly TRBD1 or TRBD2 for D (5 bases each). CDR1 MGHDK and CDR2 SYGVNS come from the germline V gene. Trimming pared 8 bases from V and 4 bases from J, leaving 12 bases between. The CDR3 spans 12 residues.

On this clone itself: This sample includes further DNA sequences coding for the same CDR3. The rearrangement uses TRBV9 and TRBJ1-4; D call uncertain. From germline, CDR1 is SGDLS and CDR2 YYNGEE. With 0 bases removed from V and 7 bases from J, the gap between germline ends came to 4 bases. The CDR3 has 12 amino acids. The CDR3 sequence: CASSVEGEKLFF. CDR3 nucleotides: TGTGCCAGCAGCGTAGAAGGTGAAAAACTGTTTTTT. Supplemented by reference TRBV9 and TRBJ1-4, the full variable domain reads DSGVTQTPKHLITATGQRVTLRCSPRSGDLSVYWYQQSLDQGLQFLIQYYNGEERAKGNILERFSAQQFPDLHSELNLSSLELGDSALYFCASSVEGEKLFFGSGTQLSVL.

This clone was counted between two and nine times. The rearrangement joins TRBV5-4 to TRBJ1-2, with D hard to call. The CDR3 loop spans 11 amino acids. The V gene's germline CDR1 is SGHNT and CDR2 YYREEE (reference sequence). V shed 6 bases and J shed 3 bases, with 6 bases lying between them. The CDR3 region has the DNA TGTGCCAGCAAATTGGACTATGGCTACACCTTC. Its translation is CASKLDYGYTF.

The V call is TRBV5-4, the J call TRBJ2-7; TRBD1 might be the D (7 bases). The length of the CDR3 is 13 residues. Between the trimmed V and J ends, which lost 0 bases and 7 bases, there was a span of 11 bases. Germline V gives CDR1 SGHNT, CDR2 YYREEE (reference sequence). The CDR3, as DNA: TGTGCCAGCAGCTTGGACAGGGGAGGAGAGCAGTACTTC. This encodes CASSLDRGGEQYF.

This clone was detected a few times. The CDR3 DNA sequence: TGTGCCAGCAGCTTAGGTAGGAGTGAGCAGTACTTC. Its protein is CASSLGRSEQYF. The chain has TRBV7-2 and TRBJ2-7; D uncertain. Germline loops: CDR1 SGHTA, CDR2 FQGNSA. The length of the CDR3 is 12 residues. V dropped 1 base and J dropped 7 bases, with 8 bases sitting between them.

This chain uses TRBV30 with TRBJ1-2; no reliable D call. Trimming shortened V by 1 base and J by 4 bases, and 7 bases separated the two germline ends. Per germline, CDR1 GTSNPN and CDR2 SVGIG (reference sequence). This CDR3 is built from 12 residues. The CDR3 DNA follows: TGTGCCTGGAGTGATGCGCGCTATGGCTACACCTTC. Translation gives CAWSDARYGYTF.